Following are 9 T cell receptor beta chains from one sample sequenced in a study of T cell repertoires in cytomegalovirus infection. No cognate antigen is known for these TCRs. MiXCR, run by TCRdb on the reads, gives a single entry per CDR3 protein. The sample gives fewer than 200,000 distinct CDR3 sequences, 20% to 25% of which show up once; 25% is in the top ten. The sample in question was CD8+ T cells from cultured PBMCs, obtained from culture after CMV antigen stimulation. The receptors here all came from a human donor in good health (CMV status not recorded). Some clones in this sample may be carry-over from other donors' samples.

This sequence joins TRBV5-5 and TRBJ2-1, with 10 bases identical to TRBD1. After removal of 0 bases from V and 6 bases from J, the junction contained 6 bases not matched to a gene. The germline V gene has CDR1 SGHKS and CDR2 YYEKEE (reference sequence). The CDR3 extends over 16 amino acids. The CDR3 reads CASSLGRDRGRNEQFF. The CDR3 DNA is TGTGCCAGCAGCTTGGGAAGGGACAGGGGTCGCAATGAGCAGTTCTTC.

The CDR3 region is CATQVWTGELFF. The CDR3 region has the DNA TGTGCCACCCAGGTTTGGACCGGGGAGCTGTTTTTT. The V and J genes are TRBV15 and TRBJ2-2, with unresolved D. The germline V gene encodes CDR1 LNHNV and CDR2 YYDKDF (reference sequence). The CDR3 is 12 residues long. Trimming removed 8 bases from V and 5 bases from J, with 9 bases in between.

The chain uses TRBV6-5 and TRBJ2-3; D gene uncertain. Per germline, CDR1 MNHEY and CDR2 SVGAGI. Trimming removed 0 bases from V and 0 bases from J, with 7 bases in between. This CDR3 is 15 amino acids long. CDR3 sequence: CASSYSITSTDTQYF. DNA of the CDR3: TGTGCCAGCAGTTACTCTATCACTAGCACAGATACGCAGTATTTT.

This clonotype was counted a few times. The rearrangement uses TRBV7-2 and TRBJ1-2; D gene unclear. The V end lost 5 bases, the J end lost 7 bases, and 26 bases lay between the germline ends. The CDR3 length is 17 residues. CDR1 is SGHTA and CDR2 is FQGNSA in the germline V gene. The CDR3 protein is CASSPILTAVTAGGYTF. DNA of the CDR3: TGTGCCAGCAGCCCTATTTTGACGGCAGTTACAGCGGGTGGCTACACCTTC. Combining the CDR3 with reference TRBV7-2 and TRBJ1-2 gives the whole variable domain GAGVSQSPSNKVTEKGKDVELRCDPISGHTALYWYRQSLGQGLEFLIYFQGNSAPDKSGLPSDRFSAERTGGSVSTLTIQRTQQEDSAVYLCASSPILTAVTAGGYTFGSGTRLTVV.

The chain couples TRBV10-3 to TRBJ1-1; D gene uncertain. The germline CDR1 and CDR2 sequences are ENHRY and SYGVKD. The CDR3 has 13 amino acids. Trimming shortened V by 4 bases and J by 0 bases, and 6 bases separated the two germline ends. The chain's CDR3 is CAISVQMNTEAFF. The CDR3 DNA reads TGTGCCATCAGTGTACAGATGAACACTGAAGCTTTCTTT.

CDR3 region: CASHTGRDRVHEQYF. The CDR3 bases are TGTGCCAGCCACACCGGCCGGGACAGGGTCCACGAGCAGTACTTC. The rearrangement joins TRBV6-1 to TRBJ2-7; 9 nucleotides line up with TRBD1. Germline values: CDR1 MNHNS, CDR2 SASEGT. The CDR3 has 15 amino acids. The V and J ends lost 8 bases and 5 bases, in that order; junction bases with no gene match: 13.

The chain recombines TRBV7-2 with TRBJ2-5, with TRBD2 identical over 9 bases. Trimming removed 4 bases from V and 5 bases from J; junction bases left unmatched: 17. The CDR3 is 18 amino acids. The V gene's germline CDR1 is SGHTA and CDR2 FQGNSA. The CDR3 DNA is TGTGCCAGCAGCTACTCTTCGGGGCGAGCGGGGGGCCCGGAGACCCAGTACTTC. It translates to CASSYSSGRAGGPETQYF.

V is TRBV7-6 and J is TRBJ2-1; the match to TRBD1 covers 8 bases. Trimming at V came to 3 bases and at J to 6 bases, leaving 7 bases not matched to a gene. The length of the CDR3 is 15 residues. Germline loops: CDR1 SGHVS, CDR2 FNYEAQ. The CDR3 loop is CASSFRQGLINEQFF. Written as DNA, the CDR3 is TGTGCCAGCAGCTTCAGACAGGGGCTAATCAATGAGCAGTTCTTC.

The V call is TRBV6-5, the J call TRBJ2-1; 8 bases fit TRBD1. CDR1 is MNHEY and CDR2 is SVGAGI in the germline V gene. The V and J ends lost 7 bases and 5 bases, in that order; junction bases with no gene match: 10. This CDR3 spans 15 amino acids. CDR3 DNA sequence: TGTGCCAGCACGTACGACAGGGGACTCAACAATGAGCAGTTCTTC. Residues: CASTYDRGLNNEQFF.